This TCR beta chain was identified in a study of shared T cell receptors in the human thymus. Losses at the gene ends were 2 bases for V and 5 bases for J; bases not matched to a gene: 5. Germline V gene data show CDR1 as MDHEN and CDR2 as SYDVKM. The CDR3 contains 15 residues. Using immunoSEQ multiplex PCR, the repertoire was profiled, and TCRdb retains in-frame clones only, with some absent. There are about 660,000 clones in the sample; roughly 88% occur only once, and 0.0085% to 0.012% lies in the top ten. These same data were also listed under a study on human thymus T cells.

This clonotype originated in a boy younger than two with a congenital heart defect. The chain links TRBV28 to TRBJ2-7; TRBD1 aligns across 11 bases. What was sequenced was thymocytes. The CDR3 DNA reads as TGTGCCAGCAGTTTACCCGGGACAGGGGGAAACGAGCAGTACTTC. It translates to CASSLPGTGGNEQYF.